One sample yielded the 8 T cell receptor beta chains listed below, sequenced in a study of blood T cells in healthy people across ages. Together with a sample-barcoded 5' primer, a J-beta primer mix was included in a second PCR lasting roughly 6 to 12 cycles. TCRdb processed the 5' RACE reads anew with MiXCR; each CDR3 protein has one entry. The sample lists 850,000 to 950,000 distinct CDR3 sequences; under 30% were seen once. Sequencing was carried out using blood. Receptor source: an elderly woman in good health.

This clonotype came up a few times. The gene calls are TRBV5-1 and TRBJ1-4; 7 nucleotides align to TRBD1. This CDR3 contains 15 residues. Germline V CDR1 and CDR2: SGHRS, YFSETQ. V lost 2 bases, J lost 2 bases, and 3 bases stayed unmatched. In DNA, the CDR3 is TGCGCCAGCAGCTTCACAGGGGCTACTAATGAAAAACTGTTTTTT. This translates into CASSFTGATNEKLFF.

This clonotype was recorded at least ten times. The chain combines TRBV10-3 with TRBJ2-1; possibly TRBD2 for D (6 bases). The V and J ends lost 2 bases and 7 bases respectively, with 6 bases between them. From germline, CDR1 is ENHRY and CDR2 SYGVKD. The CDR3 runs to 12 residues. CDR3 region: CAISERENEQFF. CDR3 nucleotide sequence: TGTGCCATCAGTGAGCGGGAGAATGAGCAGTTCTTC.

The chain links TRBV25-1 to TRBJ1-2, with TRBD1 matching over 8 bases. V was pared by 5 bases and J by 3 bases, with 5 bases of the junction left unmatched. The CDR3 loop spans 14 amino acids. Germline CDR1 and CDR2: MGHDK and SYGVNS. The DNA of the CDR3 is TGTGCCAGCAGTCCACAGGGGGAGGACTATGGCTACACCTTC. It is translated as CASSPQGEDYGYTF.

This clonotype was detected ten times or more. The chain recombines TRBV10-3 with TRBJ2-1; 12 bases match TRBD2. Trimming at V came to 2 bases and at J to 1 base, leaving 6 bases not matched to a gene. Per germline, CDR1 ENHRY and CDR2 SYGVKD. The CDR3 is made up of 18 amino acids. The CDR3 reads CAISERLAGETSYNEQFF. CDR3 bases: TGTGCCATCAGTGAGAGACTAGCGGGGGAAACGTCCTACAATGAGCAGTTCTTC.

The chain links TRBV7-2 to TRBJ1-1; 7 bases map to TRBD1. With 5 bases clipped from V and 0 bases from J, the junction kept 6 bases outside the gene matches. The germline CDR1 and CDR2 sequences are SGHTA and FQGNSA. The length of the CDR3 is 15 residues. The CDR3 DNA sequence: TGTGCCAGCAGCGTTACGACAGGGATGAACACTGAAGCTTTCTTT. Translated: CASSVTTGMNTEAFF. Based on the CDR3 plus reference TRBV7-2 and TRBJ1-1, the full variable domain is GAGVSQSPSNKVTEKGKDVELRCDPISGHTALYWYRQSLGQGLEFLIYFQGNSAPDKSGLPSDRFSAERTGGSVSTLTIQRTQQEDSAVYLCASSVTTGMNTEAFFGQGTRLTVV.

The CDR3, as DNA: TGTGCCAGCAGTTACCCCCGGGACAGGGGCCGCGAGCAGTACTTC. Translating it yields CASSYPRDRGREQYF. This rearrangement joins TRBV6-6 to TRBJ2-5, with 10 nucleotides matching TRBD1. The J call could be wrong; TRBJ2-7 is a better fit for the DNA end. CDR3 length: 15 residues. Germline CDR1 reads MNHNY; CDR2 reads SVGAGI (reference sequence).

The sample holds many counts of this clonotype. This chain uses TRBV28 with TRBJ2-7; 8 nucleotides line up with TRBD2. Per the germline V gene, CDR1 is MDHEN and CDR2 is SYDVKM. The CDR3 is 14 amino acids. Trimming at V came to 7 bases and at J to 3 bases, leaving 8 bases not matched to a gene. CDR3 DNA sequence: TGTGCCAGCACCTCAGAGGCGGGGGGCTACGAGCAGTACTTC. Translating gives CASTSEAGGYEQYF.

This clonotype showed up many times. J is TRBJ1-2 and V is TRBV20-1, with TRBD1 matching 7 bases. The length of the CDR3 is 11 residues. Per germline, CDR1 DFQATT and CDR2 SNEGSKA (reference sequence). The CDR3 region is CSAGQNYGYTF. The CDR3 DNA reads TGCAGCGCGGGACAGAACTATGGCTACACCTTC.